This TCR beta chain appears in the sequencing data of a study of CXCR3-negative and CXCR3-positive naive CD8 T cells (dated by TCRdb to about 2019). Regarding the study in general: In total, 130 million to 150 million TRB reads were obtained, which works out to roughly 1.5 +/- 0.3 million reads per library. Naive subsets from 5 or 6 donors and memory cells from 3 donors were included in the TRBV-TRBJ cluster analysis. Diversity and physicochemical repertoire analyses were performed on about ten donors pooled from two independent experiments.

As concerns this clonotype: Its antigen has not been determined.

For every CD8+ T cell subset, 300,000 cells were flow-sorted straight into RLT lysis buffer, and each subset was sorted in triplicate. To exclude memory contaminants, naive CD8+ T cells were stringently defined as CD45RO-CCR7+CD27+CD95-. Standard density gradient centrifugation was used to isolate peripheral blood mononuclear cells from buffy coats. A FACSAria III was used to flow-sort naive CD8+ T cells into CXCR3-negative and CXCR3-positive populations. An RNeasy Mini Kit was used to extract total RNA from the sorted cells. The CDR3 runs 13 amino acids, cysteine and phenylalanine included. The protein alone is recorded here. Sequenced using a NextSeq 550. The Human TCR Profiling Kit (MiLaboratory) was used to prepare UMI-labeled 5' RACE TRB cDNA libraries. cDNA synthesis used the entire amount of extracted RNA, and PCR amplification then used the entire amount of cDNA produced. Libraries were prepared in parallel using an identical number of PCR cycles. On the authors' methods: With a requirement of at least two reads per UMI, MIGEC and MiXCR extracted about 50,000 +/- 10,000 unique UMI-labeled TRB cDNA molecules per library. On average, each library contained 40,000 +/- 10,000 functional in-frame TRB CDR3 nucleotide clonotypes without stop codons. After downsampling to 5000 UMI-labeled TRB molecules per sample, diversity metrics such as normalized Shannon-Wiener and Chao1 were calculated in VDJtools. For the central five CDR3 residues, VDJtools calculated physicochemical properties weighted by clonotype size, namely interaction energy, strength, volume and Kidera factor 4. Reads reprocessed by TCRdb are summarized as one entry per CDR3 protein sequence, and DNA is absent. Clone size and V and J calls follow TCRdb, not the original study. This sample's table has entries for some 130,000 distinct CDR3 sequences. The top ten clones comprise approximately 0.46% of the sample.

The study at large found these results: Repertoire diversity was comparably high in both naive subsets but much lower in memory CD8+ T cells. Compared with CXCR3-negative naive cells, CXCR3-positive naive cells had TRB CDR3s with higher hydrophobicity (lower Kidera factor 4), lower energy, and higher strength and volume indices. Because CXCR3 expression was partially decreased after cryopreservation, freshly isolated PBMCs were used for most assays. Because surface CD5, which is linked to self-reactivity in mice, was comparable between the naive subsets, TCR interaction strength was also inferred from the physicochemical properties of TRB CDR3s. Naive CXCR3-negative and CXCR3-positive cells from the same donor showed similar TRBV-TRBJ usage, whereas memory cells showed distinct patterns.

The chain joins TRBV12-3 or TRBV12-4 to TRBJ2-1; the TCRdb call, TRBD1, lacks DNA for checking. This TCR came from a human donor in good health. Some clones in this sample may be carry-over from other donors' samples. The sequencing sample was made of naive CXCR3- CD8+ T cells from blood. The sample's cell subset or site label, decoded: CD45RO-CCR7+CD27+CD95- naive CD8+ T cells lacking CXCR3 (TNR3-). The CDR3 protein is CASSGPGEDSTFF.